This TCR beta chain was sequenced for a study of cytomegalovirus exposure and HLA in healthy donors. Findings and caveats of the study: Another analysis was done later, and it associated roughly 15,000 TCR beta sequences with HLA alleles at 0.05 false discovery rate. TCR beta chains associated with HLA were, in a later analysis, more clonally expanded than equally common others. In vitro checks showed that a few CMV-associated chains really do target CMV antigens. Accurate prediction of most subjects' HLA-A and HLA-B alleles from TCR beta sequences was reported.

Germline loops: CDR1 MDHEN, CDR2 SYDVKM. The CDR3 loop spans 14 amino acids. The PCR ran on 60 Vbeta and 13 Jbeta primers. The method was immunoSEQ multiplex PCR; TCRdb's version includes in-frame clones alone and lacks a portion of them. The table records about 160,000 clones, 80% to 90% of them present only once. This clone was detected only once. Its antigen is as yet unknown. One end of the junction is discordant with germline, which a read error may explain. What was sequenced was PBMCs. The V and J genes are TRBV28 and TRBJ1-2; D not resolved. This clonotype was sampled from a woman aged 45-60 years in good health and CMV-seronegative. DNA for the CDR3: TGTGCCAGTTTCCCGGCGGCAGCTAAGTATGGCTACACCTTC. It is translated as CASFPAAAKYGYTF.